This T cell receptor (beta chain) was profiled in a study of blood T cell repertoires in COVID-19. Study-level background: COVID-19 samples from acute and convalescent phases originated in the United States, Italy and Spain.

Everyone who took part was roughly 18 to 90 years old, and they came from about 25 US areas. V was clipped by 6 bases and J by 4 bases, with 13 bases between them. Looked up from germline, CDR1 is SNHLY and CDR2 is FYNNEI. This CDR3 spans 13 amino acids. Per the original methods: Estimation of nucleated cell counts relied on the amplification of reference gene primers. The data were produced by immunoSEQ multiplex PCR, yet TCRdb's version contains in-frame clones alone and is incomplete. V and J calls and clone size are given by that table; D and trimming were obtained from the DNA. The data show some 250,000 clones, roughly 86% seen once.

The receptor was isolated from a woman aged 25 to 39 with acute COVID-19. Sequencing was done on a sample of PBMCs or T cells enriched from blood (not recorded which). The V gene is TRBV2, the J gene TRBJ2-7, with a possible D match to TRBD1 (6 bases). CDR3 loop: CASSSEDRYEQYF. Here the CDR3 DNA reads TGTGCCAGCAGCTCCGAGGACAGATACGAGCAGTACTTC.